A selection of T cell receptor beta chains follows, all from one sample in a study of Graves' ophthalmopathy and Graves' hyperthyroidism. Via MiXCR, TCRdb re-called the multiplex PCR reads, giving one row per CDR3 protein. In the table there are about half a million distinct CDR3 sequences, around 15% of which are singletons. The source material was blood. The origin of the receptors is a woman between 25 and 40 years old with Graves' ophthalmopathy. CDR3s include the opening cysteine and the closing phenylalanine or tryptophan. The D gene is left open where the match is weak. Expanded clones are given a class, and other clones once, few, many or no size at all.

>TRBJ2-7|many|TRBV29-1|.
TGCAGCGTAGCAACCTACGAGCAGTACTTC
CSVATYEQYF
>TRBJ1-6|many|TRBV7-8|.
TGTGCCAGCAGCCCGCTGCCACGTGCGACACATAATTCACCCCTCCACTTT
CASSPLPRATHNSPLHF
>TRBJ2-7|many|TRBV6-1|TRBD1
TGTGCCAGCAGTAAGCCCGGGACAGGGGGTTACGAGCAGTACTTC
CASSKPGTGGYEQYF
>TRBJ1-6|many|TRBV6-1|TRBD1
TGTGCCAGCAGTGAATTTGGGACAGGGGGTTCGTCCCTCCACTTT
CASSEFGTGGSSLHF
>TRBJ1-2|many|TRBV10-3|.
TGTGCCATCACCGGGACATTCGGGTATGGCTACACCTTC
CAITGTFGYGYTF
>TRBJ2-2|.|TRBV11-2|.
TGTGCCAGCGCTCTCACGGCCGGGGAGCTGTTTTTT
CASALTAGELFF
>TRBJ2-7|many|TRBV2|.
TGTGCCAGCAGACGGGAAGCCCAAGGCTACGAGCAGTACTTC
CASRREAQGYEQYF
>TRBJ1-1|many|TRBV2|.
TGTGCCAGCCAACCAACTCCGCAGAACACTGAAGCTTTCTTT
CASQPTPQNTEAFF
>TRBJ2-5|.|TRBV2|TRBD2
TGTGCCAGCAGGAAAGGTACTAGCGGTAAATCAGAGACCCAGTACTTC
CASRKGTSGKSETQYF
>TRBJ1-3|many|TRBV5-6|TRBD1
TGTGCCAGCAGCCTAACAGGGGCCAGCTCTGGAAACACCATATATTTT
CASSLTGASSGNTIYF
>TRBJ2-4|many|TRBV20-1|TRBD1
TGCAGTAAGGACAGGGTGGCCAAAAACATTCAGTACTTC
CSKDRVAKNIQYF
>TRBJ1-1|many|TRBV7-3|.
TGTGCCAGCAGCTTAAAGCGGGACACTGAAGCTTTCTTT
CASSLKRDTEAFF
>TRBJ1-6|many|TRBV28|TRBD1
TGTGCCAGCAGTCTCTGGGACAGGGGGAATTCACCCCTCCACTTT
CASSLWDRGNSPLHF
>TRBJ1-1|many|TRBV6-5|.
TGTGCCAGCAGTTACCGCCTAGGATTGTCGAACACTGAAGCTTTCTTT
CASSYRLGLSNTEAFF
>TRBJ1-1|many|TRBV12-3/TRBV12-4|.
TGTGCCAGCAGTTTCGGCGGATCCCCTAGCACTGAAGCTTTCTTT
CASSFGGSPSTEAFF
>TRBJ1-1|many|TRBV15|.
TGTGCCACCAGCAGAGGACTCGAAGCTTTCTTT
CATSRGLEAFF
>TRBJ1-2|many|TRBV6-1|.
TGTGCCAGCCGCCAGGGTGATGGCTACACCTTC
CASRQGDGYTF
>TRBJ1-1|few|TRBV6-1|.
TGTGCCAGCATTCGGGTCTTGAACACTGAAGCTTTCTTT
CASIRVLNTEAFF
>TRBJ1-5|once|TRBV5-5|TRBD1
TGTGCCAGCAGCTTCGGGCAGGGGGATCAGCCCCAGCATTTT
CASSFGQGDQPQHF
>TRBJ1-2|.|TRBV3-1|.
TGTGCCAGCAGCCCCGGCGGGGTTGTCGGCTATGGCTACACCTTC
CASSPGGVVGYGYTF
>TRBJ2-7|many|TRBV6-1|.
TGTGCCAGCAGTGCAGGGACTTCCTACGAGCAGTACTTC
CASSAGTSYEQYF
>TRBJ2-4|many|TRBV6-2/TRBV6-3|.
TGTGCCAGCAGTTACGGGGTCCTAGCCAAAAACATTCAGTACTTC
CASSYGVLAKNIQYF
>TRBJ1-1|.|TRBV10-2|.
TGCGCCAGCAGGGAAGGGGGGAACACTGAAGCTTTCTTT
CASREGGNTEAFF
>TRBJ1-2|many|TRBV19|TRBD1
TGTGCCGCAAATACCGGGACAGACTATGGCTACACCTTC
CAANTGTDYGYTF
>TRBJ2-5|.|TRBV12-5|.
TGTGCTAGTGGTTTGGGACTAGGAATCCAAGAGACCCAGTACTTC
CASGLGLGIQETQYF
>TRBJ2-5|many|TRBV2|TRBD2
TGTGCCAGCGCGACTAGCGGGAGGGGGACCCAGTACTTC
CASATSGRGTQYF
>TRBJ2-5|.|TRBV2|.
TGTGCCAGCAGTCTACAGACCCAGTACTTC
CASSLQTQYF
>TRBJ2-5|many|TRBV6-1|.
TGTGCCAGCGGGTGGAGGGGTTACGAGACCCAGTACTTC
CASGWRGYETQYF
>TRBJ2-7|few|TRBV6-1|.
TGTGCCAGCAGCTCCCCCCAAGCCTACGAGCAGTACTTC
CASSSPQAYEQYF
>TRBJ1-2|many|TRBV24-1|.
TGTGCCACCTACTCCCGGACGTCTGGCTACACCTTC
CATYSRTSGYTF
>TRBJ2-2|.|TRBV11-1|.
TGTGCCAGCAGCCCTCACCCGGCCGACCGGGGGGCGAGCACCGGGGAGCTGTTTTTT
CASSPHPADRGASTGELFF
>TRBJ1-1|many|TRBV15|.
TGTGCCACCAGCAGGCCCCCCGGAGGGGTAAAAGCTGAAGCTTTCTTT
CATSRPPGGVKAEAFF
>TRBJ1-2|many|TRBV3-1|.
TGTGCCAGCAGCCAAGATCTGGGCACGATCTATGGCTACACCTTC
CASSQDLGTIYGYTF
>TRBJ2-7|many|TRBV12-3/TRBV12-4|TRBD2
TGTGCCAGCAGTGACGGACTAGCGGGAGTCTACGAGCAGTACTTC
CASSDGLAGVYEQYF
>TRBJ1-5|.|TRBV2|.
TGTGCCAGCCGCAGGGTGAGCAATCAGCTCCAGCATTTT
CASRRVSNQLQHF
>TRBJ2-7|once|TRBV6-1|TRBD2
TGTGCCAGCAGTAAGGGACTAACCTACGAGCAGTACTTC
CASSKGLTYEQYF
>TRBJ2-7|.|TRBV11-1|.
TGTGCCAGCAGTCAAACCTCAGGACCGACCTACGAGCAGTACTTC
CASSQTSGPTYEQYF
>TRBJ2-5|.|TRBV3-1|TRBD1
TGTGCCAGCGAGGACAGGGTTTCCCCCCGCCAGGAGACCCAGTACTTC
CASEDRVSPRQETQYF
>TRBJ2-2|.|TRBV19|.
TGTGCCAGTAATCATTGGAACAGAGACACCGGGGAGCTGTTTTTT
CASNHWNRDTGELFF
>TRBJ1-2|many|TRBV7-2|.
TGTGCCAGCAGCTTATTACCTGGCTACACCTTC
CASSLLPGYTF
>TRBJ1-3|many|TRBV6-5|TRBD1
TGTGCCAGCAGTTACCTGACAGGGACTGGAAACACCATATATTTT
CASSYLTGTGNTIYF
>TRBJ1-5|.|TRBV10-3|.
TGTGCCATCAGTGGCGGAAGGGGGGATCAGCCCCAGCATTTT
CAISGGRGDQPQHF
>TRBJ2-7|many|TRBV27|.
TGTGCCAGCAGTTTATCGATAATCCTTGGCTACGAGCAGTACTTC
CASSLSIILGYEQYF
>TRBJ2-2|many|TRBV20-1|.
TGCAGTGCTAGCCTCGAATTCGGGGAGCTGTTTTTT
CSASLEFGELFF
>TRBJ1-2|many|TRBV3-1|TRBD1
TGTGCCAGCAGCAAGCACCCTGGGACAGCTAACTATGGCTACACCTTC
CASSKHPGTANYGYTF
>TRBJ2-5|many|TRBV4-1|.
TGCGCCAGCAGCCAAGATCCGGGTTACCAAGAGACCCAGTACTTC
CASSQDPGYQETQYF
>TRBJ1-6|many|TRBV7-2|.
TGTGCCAGCAGCTTGAACCCCATAGGCAATTCACCCCTCCACTTT
CASSLNPIGNSPLHF
>TRBJ2-7|many|TRBV5-1|.
TGCGCCAGCAGCTTGGAAGTAGGGCGGGAGCAGTACTTC
CASSLEVGREQYF
>TRBJ1-2|many|TRBV6-5|.
TGTGCCAGCAGTTACTTACGGACAGCTAACTATGGCTACACCTTC
CASSYLRTANYGYTF
>TRBJ2-7|many|TRBV6-1|.
TGTGCCAGCAGTGGGCCGAGCTCCTACGAGCAGTACTTC
CASSGPSSYEQYF
>TRBJ2-7|.|TRBV30|.
TGTGCCTGGGCACCCGATGGTTACGAGCAGTACTTC
CAWAPDGYEQYF
>TRBJ1-2|many|TRBV6-5|.
TGTGCCAGCAGTCACAGGGAAAACTATGGCTACACCTTC
CASSHRENYGYTF
>TRBJ2-5|many|TRBV7-6|.
TGTGCCAGCAGCTCCGGACAGACCAGCATTACCCAGTACTTC
CASSSGQTSITQYF
>TRBJ2-5|many|TRBV5-1|.
TGCGCCAGCAGCCTCTCCCGGGGCGAGACCCAGTACTTC
CASSLSRGETQYF